What follows are 29 T cell receptor beta chains derived from one specimen sequenced in a study of T cells after yellow fever vaccination. TCRdb analysed the 5' RACE reads with MiXCR anew, one entry per CDR3 protein. The data hold some 350,000 distinct CDR3 sequences, with 11% observed a single time. Sequencing used PBMCs, obtained on the day of the first yellow fever vaccination. These receptors originate from a man aged 18-30 years who received the YFV17D yellow fever vaccine.

The rearrangement uses TRBV7-2 and TRBJ2-5, with D perhaps being TRBD1 or TRBD2 (6 bases each). Germline lookup yields CDR1 SGHTA and CDR2 FQGNSA. Trimming took off 1 base at V and 7 bases at J, with 10 bases between the two ends. The CDR3 loop spans 13 amino acids. The CDR3: CASSLVRGVTQYF. Written as DNA, the CDR3 is TGTGCCAGCAGCTTAGTGAGGGGGGTGACCCAGTACTTC.

The rearrangement uses TRBV12-3 or TRBV12-4 and TRBJ1-2; possible D gene TRBD1, 5 bases. Trimming took off 6 bases at V and 6 bases at J, with 14 bases between the two ends. The CDR3 is 13 residues long. The DNA for the CDR3 is TGTGCCAGCAGCTACGGGACCCAAGATGGCTACACCTTC. It specifies CASSYGTQDGYTF.

This clonotype was detected only a few times. The rearrangement joins TRBV10-2 to TRBJ2-3; perhaps D is TRBD1 or TRBD2 (5 bases each). Trimming took 0 bases from V and 9 from J, leaving 10 bases between them. The CDR3 contains 13 residues. From germline, CDR1 is WSHSY and CDR2 SAAADI. CDR3: CASSESGVGTQYF. The CDR3 nucleotides read TGCGCCAGCAGTGAGTCGGGGGTGGGAACGCAGTATTTT.

This clonotype came up many times. V gene TRBV4-3 combines with J gene TRBJ2-3; D may be TRBD2 (7 bases). This CDR3 is built from 15 residues. Looked up from germline, CDR1 is LGHNA and CDR2 is YSLEER. Trimming took 4 bases from V and 0 from J, leaving 11 bases between them. The CDR3 bases are TGCGCCAGCAGCCCTAGGGGGGGTAGCACAGATACGCAGTATTTT. Its protein is CASSPRGGSTDTQYF.

The chain links TRBV6-2 or TRBV6-3 to TRBJ2-7; no clear D gene. Germline V lookup: CDR1 MNHEY, CDR2 SVGEGT. V was cut by 6 bases and J by 0 bases, with 12 bases left in between. The CDR3 covers 14 residues. CDR3 amino acids: CASSQGFNSYEQYF. DNA for the CDR3: TGTGCCAGCAGCCAAGGGTTCAACTCCTACGAGCAGTACTTC.

This clonotype was counted between two and nine times. V is TRBV10-3 and J is TRBJ2-3, with no clear D. The CDR3 consists of 14 residues. With 8 bases removed from V and 0 bases from J, the gap between germline ends came to 12 bases. The germline CDR1 and CDR2 sequences are ENHRY and SYGVKD. CDR3 in amino acids: CAISREFSTDTQYF. The CDR3 DNA follows: TGTGCCATCTCACGCGAGTTTAGCACAGATACGCAGTATTTT.

The chain recombines TRBV5-1 with TRBJ2-5; 10 bases map to TRBD2. J was trimmed by 5 bases and V by 3 bases; bases with no gene match: 13. From germline, CDR1 is SGHRS and CDR2 YFSETQ. The CDR3 runs 17 residues. The CDR3 nucleotides are TGCGCCAGCAGCTCGTGGACTAGCGGAGGCCTAGGCGAGACCCAGTACTTC. It encodes CASSSWTSGGLGETQYF.

The chain couples TRBV7-2 to TRBJ1-5; D gene unclear. The CDR3 runs to 13 residues. The germline CDR1 and CDR2 sequences are SGHTA and FQGNSA. V shed 3 bases and J shed 9 bases, with 12 bases lying between them. As DNA, the CDR3 is TGTGCCAGCAGCTTCGACTCCCGCGGGCCCCAGCATTTT. Translated: CASSFDSRGPQHF. The full variable domain, with the rest looked up from reference TRBV7-2 and TRBJ1-5, is GAGVSQSPSNKVTEKGKDVELRCDPISGHTALYWYRQSLGQGLEFLIYFQGNSAPDKSGLPSDRFSAERTGGSVSTLTIQRTQQEDSAVYLCASSFDSRGPQHFGDGTRLSIL.

This clonotype has more than one count but fewer than ten. The rearrangement links TRBV20-1 to TRBJ2-7; the match to TRBD2 covers 9 bases. After removal of 6 bases from V and 0 bases from J, the junction contained 6 bases not matched to a gene. The CDR3 is 14 residues long. Germline V lookup: CDR1 DFQATT, CDR2 SNEGSKA (reference sequence). CDR3 protein: CSAAASGASYEQYF. In DNA form, the CDR3 reads TGCAGTGCCGCCGCTAGCGGGGCCTCCTACGAGCAGTACTTC.

The chain is built from TRBV14 and TRBJ1-1; the D is unclear. This CDR3 is 13 amino acids long. Germline assignment: CDR1 SGHDN and CDR2 FVKESK. V was pared by 6 bases and J by 5 bases, with 13 bases between. In DNA form, the CDR3 reads TGTGCCAGCAGACCCAGCGCCAGGACTGAAGCTTTCTTT. Its translation: CASRPSARTEAFF.

The chain uses TRBV20-1 and TRBJ1-2; D is unresolved. Germline V CDR1 and CDR2: DFQATT, SNEGSKA (reference sequence). V shed 0 bases and J shed 4 bases, with 15 bases lying between them. The CDR3 has 15 residues. For the CDR3, the DNA is TGCAGTGCTAGAGATCTAAGATCGGCGGTCTATGGCTACACCTTC. It specifies CSARDLRSAVYGYTF.

This chain connects TRBV10-3 to TRBJ1-2; D gene uncertain. V was clipped by 9 bases and J by 1 base, with 18 bases between them. CDR1 is ENHRY and CDR2 is SYGVKD in the germline V gene. The CDR3 runs to 15 residues. CDR3 in amino acids: CAILLEEGVNYGYTF. CDR3 nucleotides: TGTGCCATACTACTCGAGGAGGGTGTTAACTATGGCTACACCTTC.

This clonotype was seen only a few times. This chain joins TRBV30 and TRBJ1-1; D is undetermined. Germline V gene data show CDR1 as GTSNPN and CDR2 as SVGIG (reference sequence). V shed 5 bases and J shed 6 bases, with 10 bases lying between them. The length of the CDR3 is 11 residues. The CDR3 DNA sequence: TGTGCCTGGGTGGGTTGGGCTGAAGCTTTCTTT. This sequence encodes CAWVGWAEAFF.

With regard to this clonotype: This may come from a read error, since a much larger clone is one base off. The chain is built from TRBV4-3 and TRBJ2-3, with D perhaps matching TRBD2 (6 bases). The germline V and J ends were trimmed by 1 base and 0 bases, with 8 bases remaining between them. The CDR3 runs 15 residues. Germline lookup yields CDR1 LGHNA and CDR2 YSLEER. CDR3 sequence reads: CASSQGGTSTDTQYF. CDR3 bases: TGCGCCAGCAGCCAAGGTGGGACTAGCACAGATACGCAGTATTTT.

This clonotype has a handful of counts. The chain couples TRBV25-1 to TRBJ2-3; the match to TRBD2 covers 8 bases. There are 16 residues in the CDR3. Germline CDR1 and CDR2: MGHDK and SYGVNS. V lost 6 bases, J lost 1 base, and 9 bases stayed unmatched. The CDR3 reads CASSPGGAGGTDTQYF. The CDR3 region has the DNA TGTGCCAGCAGCCCCGGGGGAGCGGGGGGCACAGATACGCAGTATTTT.

The gene calls are TRBV12-3 or TRBV12-4 and TRBJ2-7, with D maybe TRBD1 (5 bases). V lost 1 base and J 5 bases, leaving 15 bases between the germline ends. CDR3 size: 15 residues. The CDR3 DNA sequence: TGTGCCAGCAGTTTAGGGGGAATAGGGGTAAACGAGCAGTACTTC. Translation gives CASSLGGIGVNEQYF.

The chain couples TRBV7-2 to TRBJ2-7, with D perhaps assigned TRBD1 or TRBD2 (5 bases each). Germline V gives CDR1 SGHTA, CDR2 FQGNSA. Trimming took 0 bases from V and 4 from J, leaving 13 bases between them. The CDR3 runs to 15 residues. CDR3 in DNA: TGTGCCAGCAGCTTAGCGACCGGGGCCTCTTACGAGCAGTACTTC. It translates to CASSLATGASYEQYF.

This sequence joins TRBV5-1 and TRBJ1-6; 10 bases align to TRBD1. Per the germline V gene, CDR1 is SGHRS and CDR2 is YFSETQ. CDR3 size: 18 residues. Trimming took 1 base from V and 0 from J; bases not matched to a gene: 4. The CDR3 DNA follows: TGCGCCAGCAGCTTGTTGGACAGGGGGAGCTCCTATAATTCACCCCTCCACTTT. Translating gives CASSLLDRGSSYNSPLHF.

This clonotype was seen a handful of times. The chain couples TRBV11-2 to TRBJ1-1; D not certain. The V gene lost 0 bases and the J gene lost 0 bases, with 14 bases spanning the gap. Germline lookup yields CDR1 SGHAT and CDR2 FQNNGV. The CDR3 contains 17 residues. CDR3 amino acids: CASSLEGSGRMNTEAFF. The CDR3 DNA follows: TGTGCCAGCAGCTTAGAAGGGTCAGGAAGGATGAACACTGAAGCTTTCTTT.

There are a few counts of this clonotype. The rearrangement uses TRBV5-5 and TRBJ1-2; no clear D gene. CDR1 SGHKS and CDR2 YYEKEE come from the germline V gene (reference sequence). Trimming pared 4 bases from V and 2 bases from J, leaving 12 bases between. CDR3 size: 14 residues. Here the CDR3 DNA reads TGTGCCAGCAGCCCTGCCGGGGAGAACTATGGCTACACCTTC. It translates to CASSPAGENYGYTF.

This clonotype was seen only a few times. The chain joins TRBV9 to TRBJ2-2; TRBD1 aligns across 8 bases. Trimming at V came to 1 base and at J to 2 bases, leaving 7 bases not matched to a gene. In germline, CDR1 is SGDLS, CDR2 YYNGEE. The CDR3 runs 17 residues. CDR3 region: CASSVYPGQENTGELFF. The CDR3 DNA reads TGTGCCAGCAGCGTATACCCGGGACAGGAAAACACCGGGGAGCTGTTTTTT.

This sequence joins TRBV19 and TRBJ2-2; D remains ambiguous. CDR3 size: 13 residues. The V end was cut by 3 bases, the J end by 7 bases, with 9 bases between. The germline V gene encodes CDR1 LNHDA and CDR2 SQIVND (reference sequence). The CDR3 loop is CASSIRGDGELFF. The CDR3 DNA reads TGTGCCAGTAGTATCCGCGGAGACGGGGAGCTGTTTTTT. Full variable domain (outside the CDR3, taken from reference TRBV19 and TRBJ2-2): DGGITQSPKYLFRKEGQNVTLSCEQNLNHDAMYWYRQDPGQGLRLIYYSQIVNDFQKGDIAEGYSVSREKKESFPLTVTSAQKNPTAFYLCASSIRGDGELFFGEGSRLTVL.

The chain uses TRBV30 and TRBJ2-7; a weak D match, TRBD1 (6 bases). CDR3 length: 16 amino acids. V was clipped by 1 base and J by 0 bases, with 16 bases between them. The germline V gene has CDR1 GTSNPN and CDR2 SVGIG (reference sequence). CDR3 in DNA: TGTGCCTGGAGTGCGTATTTTACCAGGGGCTCCTACGAGCAGTACTTC. Its translation: CAWSAYFTRGSYEQYF.

This chain links TRBV5-1 with TRBJ2-2; D gene uncertain. Trimming took 4 bases from V and 0 from J, leaving 7 bases between them. The germline gives CDR1 SGHRS, CDR2 YFSETQ. The CDR3 is made up of 14 amino acids. For the CDR3, the DNA is TGCGCCAGCAGCCACGGAACGAACACCGGGGAGCTGTTTTTT. It codes for CASSHGTNTGELFF.

This chain joins TRBV7-3 and TRBJ2-3; 12 nucleotides agree with TRBD2. Per the germline V gene, CDR1 is SGHTA and CDR2 is FQGTGA. The CDR3 extends over 15 amino acids. Unmatched junction bases numbered 4, after V lost 5 bases and J lost 4 bases. As DNA, the CDR3 is TGTGCCAGCAGCCCTAGCGGGGGGGCGTCAGATACGCAGTATTTT. Its translation: CASSPSGGASDTQYF. Looking up the rest from reference TRBV7-3 and TRBJ2-3 gives the full variable domain: GAGVSQTPSNKVTEKGKYVELRCDPISGHTALYWYRQSLGQGPEFLIYFQGTGAADDSGLPNDRFFAVRPEGSVSTLKIQRTERGDSAVYLCASSPSGGASDTQYFGPGTRLTVL.

V gene TRBV12-3 or TRBV12-4 combines with J gene TRBJ2-7; D is ambiguous. Trimming pared 5 bases from V and 3 bases from J, leaving 11 bases between. This CDR3 comprises 13 residues. CDR3 DNA sequence: TGTGCCAGCAGTCCCGACGCTAACTACGAGCAGTACTTC. As protein: CASSPDANYEQYF.

This rearrangement joins TRBV12-3 or TRBV12-4 to TRBJ2-3, with 9 nucleotides matching TRBD2. The CDR3 is made up of 16 amino acids. The J segment lost 4 bases and the V segment lost 5 bases, leaving 10 bases of the junction unmatched. CDR3 region: CASSPRGAGGSDTQYF. The DNA for the CDR3 is TGTGCCAGCAGTCCTCGCGGAGCGGGGGGTTCAGATACGCAGTATTTT.

This clonotype was seen a handful of times. The rearrangement uses TRBV6-5 and TRBJ2-3; 7 nucleotides align to TRBD1. The germline V gene encodes CDR1 MNHEY and CDR2 SVGAGI. With V trimmed by 2 bases and J by 7 bases, 3 bases remained unmatched. This CDR3 spans 13 amino acids. The CDR3 DNA reads TGTGCCAGCAGTTACCCGGACAGGAATACGCAGTATTTT. Encoded protein: CASSYPDRNTQYF.

This clonotype has a handful of counts. The V gene is TRBV9, the J gene TRBJ1-2; D is possibly TRBD1 (5 bases). V lost 3 bases to trimming and J lost 8 bases, with 17 bases between them. Looked up from germline, CDR1 is SGDLS and CDR2 is YYNGEE. The CDR3 contains 14 residues. DNA of the CDR3: TGTGCCAGCAGCGCCAGGGAGAGGGCGGGCGGCTACACCTTC. Its translation is CASSARERAGGYTF.